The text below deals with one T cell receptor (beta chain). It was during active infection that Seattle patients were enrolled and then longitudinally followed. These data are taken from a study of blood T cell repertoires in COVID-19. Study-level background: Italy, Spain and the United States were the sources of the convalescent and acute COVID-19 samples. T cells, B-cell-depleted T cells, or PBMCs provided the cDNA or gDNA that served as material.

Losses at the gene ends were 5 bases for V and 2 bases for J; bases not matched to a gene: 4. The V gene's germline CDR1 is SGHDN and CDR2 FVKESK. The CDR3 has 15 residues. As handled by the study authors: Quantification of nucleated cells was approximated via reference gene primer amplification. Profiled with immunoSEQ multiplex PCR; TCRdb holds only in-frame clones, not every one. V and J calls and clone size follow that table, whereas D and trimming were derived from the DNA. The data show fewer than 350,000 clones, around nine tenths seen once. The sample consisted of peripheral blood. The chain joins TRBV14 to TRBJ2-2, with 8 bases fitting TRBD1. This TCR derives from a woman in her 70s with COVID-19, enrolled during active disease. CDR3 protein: CASSVDRGNTGELFF. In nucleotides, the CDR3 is TGTGCCAGCAGCGTAGACAGGGGAAACACCGGGGAGCTGTTTTTT.